The clone carrying this T cell receptor (beta chain) appeared many times. What it binds is not known. This sample was taken from a study of CD8 T cells in ankylosing spondylitis. The study's findings and limits: Significant enrichment of disease-linked clones was reportedly seen in matched ankylosing spondylitis synovial fluid.

V was trimmed by 5 bases and J by 3 bases, leaving 17 bases between them. The V gene's germline CDR1 is MNHEY and CDR2 SMNVEV (reference sequence). This CDR3 spans 16 amino acids. In making TCR beta libraries, quantitative 5'-RACE with molecular barcodes was used. TCRdb used MiXCR to reprocess the 5' RACE reads, holding one entry per CDR3 protein. The sample holds roughly 160,000 distinct CDR3 sequences, more than 9% seen once. The chain has TRBV27 and TRBJ1-5; D is ambiguous. Sample: blood, either unsorted or a sorted T cell fraction (not recorded which). The TCR sequence derives from a male donor with ankylosing spondylitis or in good health (not recorded which). As DNA, the CDR3 is TGTGCCAGCAGTCCGCCGACACACGCAATCAATCAGCCCCAGCATTTT. This translates into CASSPPTHAINQPQHF.